The rows below give T cell receptor beta chains drawn from one sample of a study of Graves' ophthalmopathy and Graves' hyperthyroidism. From the multiplex PCR reads, TCRdb called clonotypes with MiXCR, one entry per CDR3 protein. The sample has roughly 700,000 distinct CDR3 sequences; around 40% are singletons. The sequencing sample was made of peripheral blood. Source of these receptors: an adult man with Graves' ophthalmopathy. The CDR3 runs from the conserved cysteine through the conserved F or W.

V gene	CDR3 protein
TRBV29-1	CSAVGAGETQYF
TRBV25-1	CASTITSGSGELFF
TRBV4-2	CASSQETGNTEAFF
TRBV9	CASSVEEGWNEKLFF
TRBV2	CASSAGTGIEQYF
TRBV10-2	CVSRLAGGSNTGELFF
TRBV6-2/TRBV6-3	CASSSPGGDYEQYF
TRBV11-3	CASSQVGTETYEQYF
TRBV10-3	CAISGDRIGQPQHF
TRBV9	CASTSRTYTDTQYF
TRBV11-2	CASSNTGSYGYTF
TRBV10-3	CAIGTEYEQYF
TRBV11-1	CASSPRTGIDYGYTF
TRBV15	CATSSLAGTGAEKLFF
TRBV9	CASSQPRGDETQYF
TRBV7-3	CASSLTSGHLNTGELFF
TRBV7-9	CASRTGGYYEQYF
TRBV7-9	CASSRNTGVETQYF
TRBV29-1	CSAALDGTQYF
TRBV7-2	CASSRDTRNTIYF
TRBV7-6	CASSLSETGELFF
TRBV24-1	CASSTRTGDQPQHF
TRBV15	CATDRQVKETQYF
TRBV5-1	CASSWTGGLNTEAFF
TRBV9	CASSQVSSEAFF
TRBV4-3	CASSPRQGLETQYF
TRBV7-9	CASSLGARLKAFF
TRBV7-9	CASSAVRGKTEAFF
TRBV10-3	CAISESLLAAEQYF
TRBV6-6	CASSYSAARTGELFF
TRBV10-2	CASARDGFYEQYF
TRBV7-2	CASSPTGESSSGANVLTF
TRBV7-9	CASRKQGAAGNQPQHF
TRBV7-9	CASSHSAGGDGYTF
TRBV5-1	CASSLSRVSDEQYF
TRBV15	CATSANRRGYGSYEQYF
TRBV5-4	CASSFGSGYTF
TRBV11-2	CASSLLGDRGNLSYEQYF
TRBV10-2	CASGDTGPNNSPLHF
TRBV25-1	CASSEYPGQGQSPLHF
TRBV6-5	CAAVGPGNTIYF
TRBV9	CASSPFGTTKLFF
TRBV15	CATSRDQASSYNEQYF
TRBV7-9	CASTLGLAGGDLSYEQYF
TRBV7-3	CASSLVRDSLANYGYTF
TRBV7-8	CASSFGLAPNTGELFF
TRBV20-1	CSARVGFRLGVAQETQYF
TRBV10-1	CASSEGSKDEAFF
TRBV7-6	CASSLGPGEHSPLHF
TRBV10-3	CAISDRGENYEQYF
TRBV19	CASSMDTSNTEAFF